This T cell receptor (beta chain) was sequenced during a study of blood T cell repertoires in COVID-19. In the study overall: Samples came from the United States, Italy and Spain, spanning acute and convalescent COVID-19. T cells, B-cell-depleted T cells, or PBMCs supplied cDNA or gDNA.

Per the study methods: For nucleated cells, counts were estimated from reference gene primer amplification. Data came from immunoSEQ multiplex PCR; TCRdb stores just in-frame clones and leaves some out. V and J calls and clone size come straight from that table; D and trimming were deduced from the DNA. The sample shows 350,000 or so clones, roughly 90% of them seen only once. The CDR3 is 13 amino acids. Looked up from germline, CDR1 is SGDLS and CDR2 is YYNGEE. Deletions cut 2 bases from V and 4 bases from J, with 9 bases between. The sample taken for sequencing was peripheral blood. This chain uses TRBV9 with TRBJ1-1; unclear D gene. This sequence originates from an older woman with COVID-19, enrolled during active disease. The CDR3 sequence: CASSVRGSTEAFF. CDR3 nucleotide sequence: TGTGCCAGCAGCGTCCGGGGATCCACTGAAGCTTTCTTT. The full variable domain, with the rest looked up from reference TRBV9 and TRBJ1-1, is DSGVTQTPKHLITATGQRVTLRCSPRSGDLSVYWYQQSLDQGLQFLIQYYNGEERAKGNILERFSAQQFPDLHSELNLSSLELGDSALYFCASSVRGSTEAFFGQGTRLTVV.